This entry describes one T cell receptor (beta chain). The data were produced by immunoSEQ multiplex PCR, yet TCRdb's version contains in-frame clones alone and is incomplete. The sample yields roughly 14,000 clones, 87% seen once. The sample's time point: week 3, after first cycle of checkpoint inhibitor. The data were taken from a study of blood T cell dynamics during melanoma immunotherapy. CDR1 is SGHTA, CDR2 FQGTGA, per germline. The J segment lost 4 bases and the V segment lost 1 base, leaving 3 bases of the junction unmatched. This CDR3 is built from 16 residues. The input for sequencing was blood, taken from a patient treated with checkpoint blockade. This clonotype was sampled from a human donor with melanoma. V is TRBV7-3 and J is TRBJ2-1; 11 bases fit TRBD2. The CDR3 loop reads CASSLIASGRYNEQFF. CDR3 DNA: TGTGCCAGCAGCTTAATCGCTAGCGGGAGGTACAATGAGCAGTTCTTC. Full variable domain (remainder filled in from reference TRBV7-3 and TRBJ2-1): GAGVSQTPSNKVTEKGKYVELRCDPISGHTALYWYRQSLGQGPEFLIYFQGTGAADDSGLPNDRFFAVRPEGSVSTLKIQRTERGDSAVYLCASSLIASGRYNEQFFGPGTRLTVL.